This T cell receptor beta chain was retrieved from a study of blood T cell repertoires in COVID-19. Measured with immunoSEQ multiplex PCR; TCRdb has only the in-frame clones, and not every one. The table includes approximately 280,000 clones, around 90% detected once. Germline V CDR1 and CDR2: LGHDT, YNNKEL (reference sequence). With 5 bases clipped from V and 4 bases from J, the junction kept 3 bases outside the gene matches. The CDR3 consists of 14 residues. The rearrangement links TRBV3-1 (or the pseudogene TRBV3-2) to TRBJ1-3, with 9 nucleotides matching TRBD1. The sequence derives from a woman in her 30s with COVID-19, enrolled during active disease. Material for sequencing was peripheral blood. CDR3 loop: CASSIGTGGNTIYF. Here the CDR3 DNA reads TGTGCCAGCAGCATTGGGACAGGGGGAAACACCATATATTTT.